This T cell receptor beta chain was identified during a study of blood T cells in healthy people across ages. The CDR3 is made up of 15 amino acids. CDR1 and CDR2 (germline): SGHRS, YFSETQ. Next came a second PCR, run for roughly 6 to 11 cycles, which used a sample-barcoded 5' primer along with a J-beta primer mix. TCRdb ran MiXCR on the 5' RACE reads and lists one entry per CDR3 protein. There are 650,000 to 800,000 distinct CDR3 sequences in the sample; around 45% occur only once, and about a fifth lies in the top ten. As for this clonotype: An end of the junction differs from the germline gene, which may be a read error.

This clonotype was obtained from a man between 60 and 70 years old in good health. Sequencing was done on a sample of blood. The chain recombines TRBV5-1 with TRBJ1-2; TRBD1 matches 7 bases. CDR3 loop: CASSWRQGENYGYTF. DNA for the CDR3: TGCGCCAGCAGCTGGAGACAGGGCGAGAACTATGGCTATACCTTC.